These 28 T cell receptor beta chains were all obtained from the same sample, sequenced in a study of glioma-infiltrating T cells. Using RNA template, CDR3s of TCR alpha and beta were amplified with iRepertoire arm-PCR. MiXCR, run by TCRdb on the multiplex PCR reads, gives a single entry per CDR3 protein. The sample has fewer than 200,000 distinct CDR3 sequences, around 30% seen once; the top ten hold 20%. Input material: glioma tissue, nonneoplastic brain tissue, or PBMCs (not recorded which). These receptors came from a human donor with low-grade glioma or glioblastoma, undergoing nonglioma brain surgery, or in good health (not recorded which).

This clonotype was recorded many times. The genes are TRBV19 and TRBJ1-5; D gene ambiguous. The germline V gene encodes CDR1 LNHDA and CDR2 SQIVND (reference sequence). The CDR3 extends over 15 amino acids. Trimming pared 6 bases from V and 7 bases from J, leaving 19 bases between. CDR3 bases: TGTGCCAGTAGCAAAAGTTGGGAGGGAAGACAGCCCCAGCATTTT. Translated, it gives CASSKSWEGRQPQHF.

There are a few counts of this clonotype. V gene TRBV7-9 combines with J gene TRBJ2-3; TRBD1 aligns across 7 bases. V was pared by 4 bases and J by 1 base, with 5 bases of the junction left unmatched. The CDR3 contains 15 residues. Per the germline V gene, CDR1 is SEHNR and CDR2 is FQNEAQ (reference sequence). CDR3 residues: CASSSVTGGTDTQYF. The CDR3 bases are TGTGCCAGCAGCTCCGTCACAGGGGGCACAGATACGCAGTATTTT.

This chain links TRBV20-1 with TRBJ2-7, with 8 bases identical to TRBD1. CDR1 is DFQATT and CDR2 is SNEGSKA in the germline V gene (reference sequence). The CDR3 spans 12 residues. Unmatched junction bases numbered 7, after V lost 4 bases and J lost 8 bases. The CDR3 loop reads CSATTRQGQQYF. CDR3 DNA: TGCAGTGCTACTACCCGACAGGGGCAGCAGTACTTC.

In this sample, this clonotype turned up many times. The chain is built from TRBV6-1 and TRBJ2-2; tentative D call: TRBD2 (6 bases). Deletions cut 8 bases from V and 5 bases from J, with 12 bases between. Germline CDR1 is MNHNS and CDR2 is SASEGT. The CDR3 runs 13 residues. CDR3 DNA: TGTGCCAGCGGAGGGGCGAGGACCGGGGAGCTGTTTTTT. As protein: CASGGARTGELFF.

This clonotype occurred many times. The rearrangement joins TRBV6-6 to TRBJ2-1; D tentatively reads TRBD1 or TRBD2 (5 bases each). From germline, CDR1 is MNHNY and CDR2 SVGAGI (reference sequence). V was trimmed by 0 bases and J by 6 bases, leaving 12 bases between them. The CDR3 extends over 15 amino acids. The CDR3, as DNA: TGTGCCAGCAGTTACTCGGTGGGACCCATCAATGAGCAGTTCTTC. This codes for CASSYSVGPINEQFF.

This clonotype was picked up many times. The rearrangement uses TRBV20-1 and TRBJ1-5; 9 bases fit TRBD1. This CDR3 contains 13 residues. Germline lookup yields CDR1 DFQATT and CDR2 SNEGSKA (reference sequence). With 6 bases clipped from V and 7 bases from J, the junction kept 7 bases outside the gene matches. CDR3 nucleotides: TGCAGTGCCACCGGGACAGGGAACCAGCCCCAGCATTTT. Amino acids: CSATGTGNQPQHF.

Concerning this clonotype itself: Given a much more abundant clone one base away, this may be a read error. The genes are TRBV20-1 and TRBJ2-6; D possibly corresponds to TRBD2 (6 bases). Trimming took 7 bases from V and 4 from J, leaving 17 bases between them. CDR3 length: 15 residues. Looked up from germline, CDR1 is DFQATT and CDR2 is SNEGSKA (reference sequence). The CDR3 loop reads CSERDSGSGANVLTF. The CDR3 DNA reads as TGCAGTGAACGGGACTCCGGTTCCGGGGCCAACGTCCTGACTTTC.

This clonotype occurred many times. This rearrangement joins TRBV5-1 to TRBJ1-3; D gene uncertain. The CDR3 runs 16 residues. Trimming took off 0 bases at V and 0 bases at J, with 10 bases between the two ends. In germline, CDR1 is SGHRS, CDR2 YFSETQ. This CDR3 reads CASSLDVQVSGNTIYF. The CDR3 DNA reads TGCGCCAGCAGCTTGGATGTTCAAGTCTCTGGAAACACCATATATTTT.

This rearrangement joins TRBV20-1 to TRBJ2-7, with unresolved D. Germline lookup yields CDR1 DFQATT and CDR2 SNEGSKA (reference sequence). The CDR3 is 16 amino acids. With 0 bases removed from V and 7 bases from J, the gap between germline ends came to 22 bases. The CDR3 coding sequence is TGCAGTGCTAGAGATGGAGAGCGTGAGGCGCTTGTGGAGCAGTACTTC. Translating gives CSARDGEREALVEQYF.

In this sample, this clonotype turned up many times. This chain links TRBV10-3 with TRBJ2-3, with a weak D call TRBD2 (6 bases). Trimming took 5 bases from V and 3 from J, leaving 9 bases between them. The CDR3 runs 13 residues. CDR1 and CDR2 from the germline V gene are ENHRY and SYGVKD. In nucleotides, the CDR3 is TGTGCCATCAGTCGGGAGACAACAGATACGCAGTATTTT. Translated, it gives CAISRETTDTQYF.

V gene TRBV3-1 combines with J gene TRBJ2-3; D gene ambiguous. The CDR3 contains 13 residues. Trimming took off 0 bases at V and 4 bases at J, with 5 bases between the two ends. Looked up from germline, CDR1 is LGHDT and CDR2 is YNNKEL (reference sequence). The CDR3 sequence: CASSQEASDTQYF. The CDR3 region has the DNA TGTGCCAGCAGCCAAGAAGCCTCAGATACGCAGTATTTT.

The genes are TRBV14 and TRBJ1-4; unclear D gene. Germline V lookup: CDR1 SGHDN, CDR2 FVKESK. CDR3 length: 17 amino acids. V lost 2 bases and J lost 4, with 17 bases in between. In nucleotides, the CDR3 is TGTGCCAGCAGCCAATGGGGAGTCCTCGGTGGTAATGAAAAACTGTTTTTT. This codes for CASSQWGVLGGNEKLFF.

V gene TRBV28 combines with J gene TRBJ2-5, with D maybe TRBD2 (6 bases). The ends were cut back, 5 bases at V and 2 bases at J, with 15 bases in the middle. The CDR3 runs 15 residues. Germline values: CDR1 MDHEN, CDR2 SYDVKM. This chain's CDR3 is CASSLRGGVQETQYF. CDR3 in DNA: TGTGCCAGCAGTCTACGGGGCGGGGTACAAGAGACCCAGTACTTC.

For this clonotype: Here the CDR3 omits its conserved ending phenylalanine or tryptophan, so a read error is the likely source. The DNA is omitted, as the CDR3 cannot be located on it reliably, and the CDR3 follows TCRdb's listing. This chain uses TRBV5-5 with TRBJ1-1; the table's D gene call, TRBD1, was not cross checked with the DNA. The CDR3 region is 14 residues in length, termini included. Germline CDR1 SGHKS, CDR2 YYEKEE (reference sequence). This chain's CDR3 is CASSKQGAWTEAFS.

This clonotype was detected only a few times. J is TRBJ1-3 and V is TRBV11-2, with 8 bases aligning to TRBD1. V shed 6 bases, J shed 3 bases, and the junction held 7 bases outside the gene matches. Germline CDR1 and CDR2: SGHAT and FQNNGV. CDR3 length: 15 residues. DNA for the CDR3: TGTGCCAGCAGAAGCGGACAGGGACGTGGAAACACCATATATTTT. Protein sequence: CASRSGQGRGNTIYF.

To note about this clonotype: A much larger clone differs by one base, so this may be a read error. Given the absence of the conserved phenylalanine or tryptophan at the CDR3 end, a read error is likely. This chain uses TRBV7-9 with TRBJ2-7; 7 bases align to TRBD1. Trimming cost V 1 base and J 3 bases; bases outside gene matches: 3. Germline lookup yields CDR1 SEHNR and CDR2 FQNEAQ (reference sequence). The CDR3 covers 14 residues. CDR3: CASSLVGDSYEQYL. CDR3 bases: TGTGCCAGCAGCTTAGTAGGGGACAGCTACGAGCAGTACCTC.

This clonotype showed up many times. The gene calls are TRBV3-1 and TRBJ1-2; D gene unclear. Germline V gives CDR1 LGHDT, CDR2 YNNKEL (reference sequence). CDR3 length: 14 residues. Trimming stripped 4 bases from V and 4 bases from J, with 13 bases between. The CDR3 DNA reads TGTGCCAGCAGCCCCCGCGAGGGAGGCTATGGCTACACCTTC. Residues: CASSPREGGYGYTF.

Ten or more counts support this clonotype. J is TRBJ1-2 and V is TRBV28; TRBD1 matches at 9 bases. V lost 3 bases and J lost 8; bases outside the gene matches: 13. The CDR3 runs 16 residues. The germline V gene encodes CDR1 MDHEN and CDR2 SYDVKM. CDR3 sequence reads: CASSFGPIQGAGGYTF. In DNA form, the CDR3 reads TGTGCCAGCAGTTTTGGGCCGATACAGGGGGCTGGGGGCTACACCTTC.

To note about this clonotype: This may come from a read error, since a much larger clone is one base off. The CDR3 does not close with the conserved phenylalanine or tryptophan, likely indicating a read error. This chain joins TRBV6-1 and TRBJ2-5; D not resolved. Trimming cost V 8 bases and J 3 bases, with 10 bases left between them. Germline CDR1 reads MNHNS; CDR2 reads SASEGT. CDR3 length equals 12 residues. The CDR3 spells CASAYFKETQYL. The CDR3 DNA reads as TGTGCCAGCGCATACTTCAAAGAGACCCAGTACCTC.

This clonotype was picked up many times. The chain links TRBV20-1 to TRBJ2-7, with D perhaps TRBD2 (6 bases). Trimming took off 2 bases at V and 1 base at J, with 12 bases between the two ends. This CDR3 has 14 residues. Per the germline V gene, CDR1 is DFQATT and CDR2 is SNEGSKA (reference sequence). The CDR3: CSARKAGLSYEQYF. As DNA, the CDR3 is TGCAGTGCTAGAAAAGCGGGCCTATCCTACGAGCAGTACTTC.

Turning to this clonotype: The junction departs from germline at one end; a sequencing error may be responsible. The chain joins TRBV27 to TRBJ2-3; TRBD2 matches at 8 bases. Germline lookup yields CDR1 MNHEY and CDR2 SMNVEV (reference sequence). The CDR3 consists of 17 residues. DNA for the CDR3: TGTGCCAGCAGCCTCCACGTGAGCGGGAGCTTTGCAGATACGAAGTATTTT. This encodes CASSLHVSGSFADTKYF.

This clonotype showed up just a few times. The V and J genes are TRBV12-3 or TRBV12-4 and TRBJ1-2; the D is unclear. The V and J ends lost 1 base and 3 bases respectively, with 9 bases between them. This CDR3 comprises 14 residues. This CDR3 reads CASSLGGFDYGYTF. The CDR3 nucleotides read TGTGCCAGCAGTTTAGGAGGGTTCGACTATGGCTACACCTTC.

This clonotype came up many times. This sequence joins TRBV20-1 and TRBJ2-7; TRBD2 might be the D (7 bases). The CDR3 contains 15 residues. V was cut by 2 bases and J by 0 bases, with 14 bases left in between. The germline CDR1 and CDR2 sequences are DFQATT and SNEGSKA (reference sequence). The CDR3 DNA sequence: TGCAGTGCTAGATTCCGGGGGGCCAGCTCCTACGAGCAGTACTTC. Protein product: CSARFRGASSYEQYF.

The J gene is TRBJ2-1, the V gene TRBV29-1, with TRBD2 identical over 12 bases. Germline-derived CDR1 and CDR2 are SQVTM and ANQGSEA. The J segment lost 5 bases and the V segment lost 6 bases, leaving 8 bases of the junction unmatched. The CDR3 length is 15 residues. This CDR3 reads CSVLTRLAGDNEQFF. For the CDR3, the DNA is TGCAGCGTACTCACCCGACTAGCGGGAGACAATGAGCAGTTCTTC.

This clonotype was recorded at least ten times. The chain uses TRBV2 and TRBJ2-1, with TRBD1 identical over 7 bases. CDR3 length equals 15 residues. CDR1 and CDR2 from the germline V gene are SNHLY and FYNNEI. V trimming: 3 bases; J trimming: 1 base; junction bases outside the gene matches: 3. CDR3 in DNA: TGTGCCAGCAGTGAGCACAGGGGATCCTACAATGAGCAGTTCTTC. Protein sequence: CASSEHRGSYNEQFF.

This clonotype was seen ten or more times. The rearrangement joins TRBV29-1 to TRBJ2-1; TRBD2 matches at 9 bases. CDR1 SQVTM and CDR2 ANQGSEA come from the germline V gene. The CDR3 extends over 15 amino acids. Trimming removed 6 bases from V and 6 bases from J; junction bases left unmatched: 12. The CDR3 nucleotides read TGCAGCGTCCGGGGAGCGGGAGGCCATCTCAATGAGCAGTTCTTC. Its protein is CSVRGAGGHLNEQFF.

Details on this clonotype: The junction departs from germline at one end; a sequencing error may be responsible. The CDR3 sequence is CAISLDLNSPLHF. Written as DNA, the CDR3 is TGTGCCATCAGCTTAGACCTGAATTCACCCCTCCACTTC. This chain joins TRBV7-9 and TRBJ2-7; D is undetermined. CDR3 length: 13 amino acids. Per the germline V gene, CDR1 is SEHNR and CDR2 is FQNEAQ (reference sequence).

This chain uses TRBV19 with TRBJ1-1; 10 bases line up with TRBD1. Germline V gene data show CDR1 as LNHDA and CDR2 as SQIVND (reference sequence). This CDR3 has 15 residues. Trimming removed 4 bases from V and 3 bases from J; junction bases left unmatched: 5. The CDR3 is CASSTLTGGYTEAFF. The CDR3 DNA follows: TGTGCCAGTAGTACCCTGACAGGGGGCTACACTGAAGCTTTCTTT.